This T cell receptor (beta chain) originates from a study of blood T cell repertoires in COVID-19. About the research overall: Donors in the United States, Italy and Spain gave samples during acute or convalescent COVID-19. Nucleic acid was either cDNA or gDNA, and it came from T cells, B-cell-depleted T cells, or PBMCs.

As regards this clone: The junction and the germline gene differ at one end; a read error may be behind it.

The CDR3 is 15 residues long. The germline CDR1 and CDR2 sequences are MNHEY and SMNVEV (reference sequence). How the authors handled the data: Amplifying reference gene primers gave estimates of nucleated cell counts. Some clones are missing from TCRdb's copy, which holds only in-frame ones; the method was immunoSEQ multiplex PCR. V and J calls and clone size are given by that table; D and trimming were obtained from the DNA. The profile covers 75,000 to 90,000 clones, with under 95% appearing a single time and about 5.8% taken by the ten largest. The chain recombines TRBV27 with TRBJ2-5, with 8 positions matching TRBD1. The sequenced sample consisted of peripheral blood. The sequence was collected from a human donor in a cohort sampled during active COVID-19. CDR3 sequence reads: CASSVSGGAVGTQYF. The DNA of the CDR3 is TGTGCCAGCAGTGTATCAGGGGGCGCGGTCGGGACCCAGTACTTC.